The 16 T cell receptor beta chains presented below share a single source sample, sequenced in a study of type 1 regulatory T cells. These receptors have no identified antigens. A single record per CDR3 protein comes from TCRdb applying MiXCR to the reads. The sample carries 60,000 to 80,000 distinct CDR3 sequences, around 68% recorded once. The sample was cultured T cells, either the whole culture or a sorted T cell fraction (not recorded which). Subset indicated: Tr1-enriched cell product generated in vitro against host alloantigens. These receptor sequences come from a human donor in good health.

This clonotype was observed a few times. V is TRBV7-2 and J is TRBJ2-7, with a tentative D call TRBD2 (5 bases). The CDR3 loop spans 14 amino acids. V lost 1 base and J 6 bases, leaving 13 bases between the germline ends. Germline V CDR1 and CDR2: SGHTA, FQGNSA. CDR3 region: CASSLGTNGVEQYF. In DNA, the CDR3 is TGTGCCAGCAGCTTAGGAACCAACGGGGTCGAGCAGTACTTC. The full variable domain, completed using reference TRBV7-2 and TRBJ2-7, is GAGVSQSPSNKVTEKGKDVELRCDPISGHTALYWYRQSLGQGLEFLIYFQGNSAPDKSGLPSDRFSAERTGGSVSTLTIQRTQQEDSAVYLCASSLGTNGVEQYFGPGTRLTVT.

In its sample, this clonotype was seen a few times. V and J are TRBV5-6 and TRBJ2-6; tentative D call: TRBD2 (5 bases). Trimming shortened V by 1 base and J by 0 bases, and 8 bases separated the two germline ends. Per the germline V gene, CDR1 is SGHDT and CDR2 is YYEEEE. The CDR3 spans 16 residues. CDR3 amino acids: CASSLPTSSGANVLTF. CDR3 coding DNA: TGTGCCAGCAGCTTGCCAACTAGCTCTGGGGCCAACGTCCTGACTTTC.

The chain joins TRBV7-2 to TRBJ2-2; D is unresolved. This CDR3 spans 13 amino acids. Germline-derived CDR1 and CDR2 are SGHTA and FQGNSA. V was trimmed by 0 bases and J by 4 bases, leaving 3 bases between them. The CDR3 DNA follows: TGTGCCAGCAGCTTAGCCCTCACCGGGGAGCTGTTTTTT. This sequence encodes CASSLALTGELFF.

The chain employs TRBV6-1 and TRBJ2-1; weak D call: TRBD1 (5 bases). The CDR3 has 14 residues. Germline V CDR1 and CDR2: MNHNS, SASEGT. Trimming stripped 5 bases from V and 9 bases from J, with 17 bases between. The CDR3 DNA is TGTGCCAGCAGTTCCCAGCGCCTCCAGGGTGAGCAGTTCTTC. Translation: CASSSQRLQGEQFF.

This chain's CDR3 is CSARFTAGRTNEQFF. For the CDR3, the DNA is TGCAGTGCTAGGTTCACGGCGGGGCGTACGAATGAGCAGTTCTTC. J is TRBJ2-1 and V is TRBV20-1, with D maybe TRBD2 (6 bases). This CDR3 region has 15 residues. V was cut by 3 bases and J by 7 bases, with 19 bases left in between. Germline V gene sequence: CDR1 DFQATT, CDR2 SNEGSKA (reference sequence).

The chain is built from TRBV20-1 and TRBJ2-3; 7 bases agree with TRBD2. The CDR3 totals 14 residues. CDR1 DFQATT and CDR2 SNEGSKA come from the germline V gene (reference sequence). The CDR3 region is CSLVGGDGADTQYF. In nucleotides, the CDR3 is TGCAGCCTAGTGGGGGGGGATGGGGCAGATACGCAGTATTTT.

The V gene is TRBV20-1, the J gene TRBJ2-5; possibly TRBD1 for D (5 bases). With 2 bases removed from V and 2 bases from J, the gap between germline ends came to 9 bases. CDR3 size: 13 residues. CDR1 is DFQATT, CDR2 SNEGSKA, per germline (reference sequence). The DNA for the CDR3 is TGCAGTGCTAGAAATCAGGGACAAGAGACCCAGTACTTC. Translated, it gives CSARNQGQETQYF.

The rearrangement uses TRBV20-1 and TRBJ2-3; D is uncertain. The CDR3 spans 15 residues. Germline lookup yields CDR1 DFQATT and CDR2 SNEGSKA (reference sequence). Trimming removed 0 bases at V and 1 base at J, with 11 bases between. The CDR3 coding sequence is TGCAGTGCTAGAGACCTCGGACGGGGCACAGATACGCAGTATTTT. Amino acids: CSARDLGRGTDTQYF.

This chain links TRBV7-2 with TRBJ2-2, with a weak D call TRBD2 (6 bases). The CDR3 has 16 residues. The V and J ends lost 1 base and 6 bases respectively, with 15 bases between them. Per the germline V gene, CDR1 is SGHTA and CDR2 is FQGNSA. CDR3 region: CASSLGWLASPGELFF. CDR3 bases: TGTGCCAGCAGCTTAGGTTGGCTAGCGAGCCCCGGGGAGCTGTTTTTT.

The chain uses TRBV20-1 and TRBJ2-1; D is unclear. This CDR3 has 12 amino acids. The ends were cut back, 3 bases at V and 1 base at J, with 4 bases in the middle. Looked up from germline, CDR1 is DFQATT and CDR2 is SNEGSKA (reference sequence). CDR3 nucleotide sequence: TGCAGTGCTAGTTGGTCCTACAATGAGCAGTTCTTC. Its protein is CSASWSYNEQFF.

This clonotype has only one observation. J is TRBJ1-2 and V is TRBV20-1, with 7 bases fitting TRBD1. Germline trimming cut 5 bases from V and 0 bases from J; bases unmatched to any gene: 6. Per the germline V gene, CDR1 is DFQATT and CDR2 is SNEGSKA (reference sequence). The CDR3 is 14 amino acids. The CDR3 spells CSAQGDLANYGYTF. In nucleotides, the CDR3 is TGCAGTGCTCAGGGGGACCTAGCTAACTATGGCTACACCTTC.

The DNA of the CDR3 is TGTGCCAGCAGCCAAGACCTCAAGGACAGGGAGCAGTTCTTC. This sequence encodes CASSQDLKDREQFF. The rearrangement joins TRBV3-1 to TRBJ2-1, with 7 positions matching TRBD1. V lost 0 bases and J lost 10; bases outside the gene matches: 6. The CDR3 loop spans 14 amino acids. Germline V gene lookup returns CDR1 LGHDT and CDR2 YNNKEL (reference sequence).

The chain combines TRBV18 with TRBJ2-7; possibly TRBD1 for D (5 bases). The V gene lost 6 bases and the J gene lost 3 bases, with 18 bases spanning the gap. This CDR3 has 15 amino acids. Germline CDR1 and CDR2: KGHSH and LQKENI. The CDR3 region has the DNA TGTGCCAGCTCTCCGGTTAGGGGCGCAGACTACGAGCAGTACTTC. This codes for CASSPVRGADYEQYF.

The V call is TRBV6-6, the J call TRBJ2-7; possibly TRBD2 for D (6 bases). The ends were cut back, 2 bases at V and 0 bases at J, with 11 bases in the middle. Looked up from germline, CDR1 is MNHNY and CDR2 is SVGAGI (reference sequence). This CDR3 region has 15 residues. The CDR3 DNA sequence: TGTGCCAGCAGTTACCGGGAGCGGAGCTCCTACGAGCAGTACTTC. It translates to CASSYRERSSYEQYF.

This chain joins TRBV5-1 and TRBJ2-1; 9 positions match TRBD2. Losses at the gene ends were 4 bases for V and 5 bases for J; bases not matched to a gene: 7. CDR1 is SGHRS, CDR2 YFSETQ, per germline. There are 15 residues in the CDR3. This CDR3 reads CASSEQLAGNNEQFF. CDR3 sequence (DNA): TGCGCCAGCAGCGAGCAGCTAGCGGGGAACAATGAGCAGTTCTTC.

This sequence joins TRBV5-6 and TRBJ2-7; TRBD2 agrees at 10 bases. CDR1 and CDR2 (germline): SGHDT, YYEEEE. The CDR3 sequence is 14 residues long. J lost 0 bases, V lost 4 bases, and 1 base had no gene match. The CDR3: CASSGTSASYEQYF. The CDR3 DNA reads TGTGCCAGCAGCGGGACTAGCGCCTCCTACGAGCAGTACTTC.